One T cell receptor beta chain is described in this entry. This clone appeared a few times. No antigen is known for it. No clone much larger than this one lies a single base away; base qualities are absent. The sample comes from a study of cytomegalovirus exposure and HLA in healthy donors (dated by TCRdb to about 2017). Describing the broader study: According to an earlier analysis of a few hundred of the donors, 150 million to 200 million T cells yielded over 90 million unique TCR beta sequences and about 300 Gb of sequence data. Roughly 300 gigabases of sequencing data and approximately 84 million unique TCR sequences were included in an early release covering over 600 HLA-typed donors. Of the 300 to 400 genotyped donors, 65% to 90% fell in the genetic ancestry cluster associated with self-reported Caucasian donors. The study aimed to test whether cataloging public T cell receptors could reveal signatures of past pathogen exposure. The study profiled the T cell repertoires of 666 subjects by immunosequencing and related them to cytomegalovirus serostatus. Along with the 666-subject first cohort, a separate validation cohort of roughly 110 different subjects was used. High-throughput TCR immunosequencing, statistical association of individual TCRs with disease status, and machine learning were combined to predict cytomegalovirus infection status. A later analysis re-examined previously published TCR beta repertoires from more than 550 donors and added high-resolution HLA genotyping to investigate patterns of TCR occurrence. Rather than drawing on any new phenotypic data, the later analysis identified candidate immune exposures from TCR beta sequences and the way those sequences occurred across donors. In an earlier analysis of 550 to 700 of the donors, high-throughput TCR beta sequencing was used to judge whether each TCR beta V gene segment behaved as functional or pseudogenic. Alongside the repertoire data, information on donor age, sex, ethnicity and CMV serostatus was compiled. A later genetic analysis took genome-wide SNP genotypes for about 55% of the 666 donors and used that subset as a discovery cohort. All discovery cohort repertoires had been generated on a single sequencing platform. Both class I and class II loci were covered by HLA typing, at four-digit resolution. Typing coverage differed by locus: A, B, C, DRB1 and DQB1 were typed in roughly 620-630 donors, DQA1 in about 550, DPA1 in over 600, and DPB1 in around 490. A few DR-DQ haplotypes were treated as single units for association and clustering because of strong linkage in the cohort. Among around 400 genotyped donors of the cohort, an average of roughly 230,000 unique TCR beta nucleotide sequences was sequenced per donor, of which approximately 19% were non-productive. General study outcomes and caveats: Because counts were too low, 15 to 20 rarely observed V segments, including chromosome 9 orphons, were excluded from the earlier analysis of around 590 of the donors. Assigning TCR associations to individual alleles was difficult when HLA alleles, especially DR and DQ, strongly co-occurred. Presence/absence analyses assumed roughly uniform sequencing depth across donors, an assumption that may not hold. Compared with equally common non-associated chains, HLA-associated TCR beta chains in a later analysis were more clonally expanded and had lower generation probabilities. At a false discovery rate of 0.05, a later analysis linked roughly 17,000 TCR beta sequences to specific HLA alleles. The authors suggested that the approach could potentially be generalized to other disease states and immunological phenotypes. This cohort had only TCR beta chains sequenced, and the lack of alpha or paired-chain data limited which features could be detected. Correlated functional status among segregating V segments might reflect linkage disequilibrium, but an unknown experimental factor could not be ruled out. In the study, 150 to 200 TCR beta chains were listed as associated with cytomegalovirus. CMV serostatus was the only immune exposure information available for the cohort. Some IMGT-functional V segments, including TRBV6-2 and TRBV6-3, could not be told apart with the 87-base-pair reads, so those segments were excluded. Because some donors lacked HLA typing at each locus, the association tests relied only on the typed subset. The sequencing pipeline was judged likely to have produced a cluster of highly shared sequence variants as a technical artifact. Compared with the roughly 700-donor mean, donors in an Asian-associated ancestry cluster had fewer N-insertions in productive TCRs, according to a later genetic analysis. According to a later analysis, TCR association rates differed among HLA loci, with DRB1 alleles showing the most associated TCRs and HLA-C alleles showing the fewest. In vitro tests confirmed that three of the cytomegalovirus-associated TCR beta chains recognize cytomegalovirus antigens. In both the original and validation cohorts, the classifier was reported to diagnose cytomegalovirus status with high specificity and sensitivity. Several of the top co-occurrence clusters appeared to be linked to parvovirus B19, influenza, CMV and Epstein-Barr virus, according to a later analysis. In an earlier analysis of about 600 of the donors, most TCR beta V segments appeared in productive rearrangements about 90% or about 30% of the time, broadly matching IMGT annotations. A later genetic analysis associated a missense DCLRE1C variant with V-gene and J-gene trimming of TCR beta chains, and an independent cohort replicated the association. A later analysis found that most CMV-associated TCR beta chains appeared HLA-restricted, with HLA associations seemingly driven largely by CMV exposure. While some public TCRs were present in many individuals, most TCR sequences turned up only very rarely across donors. A further reported finding was that TCR beta sequences accurately predicted the HLA-A and HLA-B alleles for most subjects in the first cohort.

The cohort consisted of 670 or so healthy bone marrow donors. All cohort members were sampled while nominally healthy, although unrecorded immune exposures were likely present. The donor was CMV seropositive and was included in the group of some 290 seropositive cohort members. A peripheral blood sample was collected from each donor, and TCR beta sequencing was performed on peripheral blood mononuclear cells. Genomic DNA extraction from the blood cell samples was performed with the Qiagen DNeasy Blood Extraction Kit. The CDR3 spans 15 residues, from the cysteine through the phenylalanine. Here the CDR3 DNA is all that survives: 45 bases in frame from base 1. The V end gives up 8 bases and the J end 2 bases, leaving 4 bases in the junction not matched to a gene. According to the germline V gene, CDR1 reads MNHNS and CDR2 reads SASEGT. Library preparation was by the immunoSEQ multiplex PCR assay. The multiplex PCR relied on a mix of 60 forward primers for TCR Vbeta segments and 13 reverse primers for TCR Jbeta segments. Amplification of the CDR3 region of rearranged TCR beta genes was performed with a multiplex PCR assay on genomic DNA. The Illumina HiSeq System was used to sequence the amplified TCR beta libraries as 87-base-pair reads. The authors' pipeline ran thus. A later analysis counted approximately 84 million unique TCR beta chains across the approximately 700 repertoires, and roughly 10 million of these chains were shared by at least two donors. A nearest-neighbor algorithm error-corrected the raw reads and collapsed the reads into unique sequences, merging closely related sequences to remove PCR and sequencing errors. CDR3 sequences were aligned to IMGT reference sequences to assign V, D and J gene segments. For a sequence to be retained, at least a six-nucleotide match to both a V gene segment and a J gene segment was required. A rearrangement counted as productive if the CDR3 had no stop codons and remained in frame with V and J, and every other rearrangement counted as non-productive. Following IMGT convention, CDR3 was defined as the stretch from the second conserved V-encoded cysteine to the conserved J-encoded phenylalanine. Sequences without an unambiguous match to a single V gene segment were excluded from the earlier analysis of a few hundred of the donors. An earlier analysis of 500 to 700 of the donors classified V segments as functional when productive rearrangements were above 56.7% and as segregating when the standard deviation between donors was above 5%. A statistical classification framework was built to diagnose cytomegalovirus status from the catalog of TCR beta chain sequences. A later analysis assigned V and J genes by comparing TCR nucleotide sequences with IMGT/GENE-DB human TR gene sequences. Using the TCRdist pipeline, a later analysis assigned CDR3 sequences along with most-parsimonious VDJ recombination scenarios. In a later analysis, each TCR beta chain was defined by its CDR3 amino acid sequence together with its V-gene family, and reads lacking a unique V-gene family were excluded. A later analysis removed several hundred highly shared, low-generation-probability nucleotide sequences to deal with suspected cross-contamination and a sequencing artifact. In a later analysis, a clonal expansion index for each public chain was calculated from normalized within-repertoire ranks of inferred template counts. In a later analysis, generation probabilities were computed with a VDJ recombination model fitted to out-of-frame rearrangements, and the resulting probabilities were checked against IGoR. In a later analysis, hypergeometric tests were used to score TCR-TCR, TCR-HLA and TCR-CMV co-occurrence, with a repertoire-size bias correction applied to TCR pairs. False discovery rates were estimated in a later analysis by permuting HLA or CMV assignments 20 times. A later analysis grouped co-occurring TCRs with DBSCAN, adding TCRdist sequence similarity when clustering within HLA-allele-positive subsets. Co-occurrence clustering excluded repertoires with fewer than 30,000 or more than 120,000 public chains, plus five with anomalous nucleotide sharing. Drawn from immuneACCESS, this table holds only the in-frame rearrangements with V and J called that TCRdb kept. Clones are partly lost; checked studies trace under half to an unresolved V gene and leave the rest unexplained. V and J calls and clone size are as listed in that table; D and trimming were resolved from the DNA. Counted in this sample were approximately 100,000 clones; roughly 9.4% of them appeared once. Jointly, the top ten make up just over 5% of the sample.

This chain joins TRBV6-1 to TRBJ2-1; the central 12 bases match TRBD2. Sequencing was carried out using PBMCs. The TCR originated in a man aged 50-59 years in good health and CMV-seropositive. The sequenced DNA is TGTGCCAGCGTACTAGCGGGAGGCCCCTACAATGAGCAGTTCTTC. The resulting protein is CASVLAGGPYNEQFF.